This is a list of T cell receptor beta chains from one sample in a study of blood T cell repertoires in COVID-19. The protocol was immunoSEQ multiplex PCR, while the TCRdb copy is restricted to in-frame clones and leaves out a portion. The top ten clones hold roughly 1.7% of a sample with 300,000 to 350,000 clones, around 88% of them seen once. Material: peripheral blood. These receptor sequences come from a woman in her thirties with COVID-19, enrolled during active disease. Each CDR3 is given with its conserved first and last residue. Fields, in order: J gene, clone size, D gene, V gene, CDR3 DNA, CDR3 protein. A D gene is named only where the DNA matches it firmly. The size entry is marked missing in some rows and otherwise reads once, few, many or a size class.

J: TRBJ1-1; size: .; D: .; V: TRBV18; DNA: TGTGCCAGCTCACCCCTAAAGGGGCCCATGAACACTGAAGCTTTCTTT; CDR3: CASSPLKGPMNTEAFF
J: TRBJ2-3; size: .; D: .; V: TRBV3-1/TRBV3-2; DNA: TGTGCCAGCAGCCCAACAGGCACAGATACGCAGTATTTT; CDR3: CASSPTGTDTQYF
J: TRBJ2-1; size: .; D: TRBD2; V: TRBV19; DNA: TGTGCCAGTAGGGAGCGGGGGGGGACCTCCTACAATGAGCAGTTCTTC; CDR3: CASRERGGTSYNEQFF
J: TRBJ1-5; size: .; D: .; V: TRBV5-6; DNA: TGTGCCAGCAGCTCGGGACTTAAAAATCAGCCCCAGCATTTT; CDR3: CASSSGLKNQPQHF
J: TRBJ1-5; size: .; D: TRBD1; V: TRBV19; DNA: TGTGCCAGTAGTCCCGGGACAGGGTCCCAGCCCCAGCATTTT; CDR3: CASSPGTGSQPQHF
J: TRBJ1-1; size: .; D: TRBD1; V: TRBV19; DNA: TGTGCCAGTAGCACAGGGGGTAGGAACACTGAAGCTTTCTTT; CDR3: CASSTGGRNTEAFF
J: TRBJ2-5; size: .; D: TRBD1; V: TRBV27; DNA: TGTGCCAGCTGGACAGGGATGGAGACCCAGTACTTC; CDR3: CASWTGMETQYF
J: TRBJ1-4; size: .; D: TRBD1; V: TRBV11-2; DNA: TGTGCCAGCAGCCCCCGGGGGACAGGAATGAAACTGTTTTTT; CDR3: CASSPRGTGMKLFF
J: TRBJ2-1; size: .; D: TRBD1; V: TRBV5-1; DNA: TGCGCCAGCAGCTCCCGCACCGGGACAGTCGTCTACAATGAGCAGTTCTTC; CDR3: CASSSRTGTVVYNEQFF
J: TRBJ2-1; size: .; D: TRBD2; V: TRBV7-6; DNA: TGTGCCAGCAGCTTACCGGCGGGGGCCTACAATGAGCAGTTCTTC; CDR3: CASSLPAGAYNEQFF
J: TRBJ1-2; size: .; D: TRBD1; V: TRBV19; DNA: TGTGCCAGTCTAACCGACTCGACAGGGGCGGGTGGCTACACCTTC; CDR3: CASLTDSTGAGGYTF
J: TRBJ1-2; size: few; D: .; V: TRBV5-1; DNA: TGCGCCAGCAGCTTGGACAGCAACTATGGCTACACCTTC; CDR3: CASSLDSNYGYTF
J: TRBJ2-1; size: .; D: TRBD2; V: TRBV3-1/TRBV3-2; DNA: TGTGCCAGCAGCCAAGTTCCCCGGCTGGGGGCGGGGGGATACAATGAGCAGTTCTTC; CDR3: CASSQVPRLGAGGYNEQFF
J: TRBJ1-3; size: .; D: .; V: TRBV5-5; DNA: TGTGCCAGCAGGCCAGGTTGGCAGGCTGGAAACACCATATATTTT; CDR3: CASRPGWQAGNTIYF
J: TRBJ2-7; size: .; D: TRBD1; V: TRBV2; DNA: TGTGCCAGCAAGGGACAGGGGTCCTACGAGCAGTACTTC; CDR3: CASKGQGSYEQYF
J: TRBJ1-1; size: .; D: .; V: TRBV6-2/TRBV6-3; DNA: TGTGCCAGCAGTTACTCTTCGGGGGGCGTAACTGAAGCTTTCTTT; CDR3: CASSYSSGGVTEAFF
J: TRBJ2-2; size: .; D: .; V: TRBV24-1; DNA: TGTGCCACCAGTGATTTAAGAGCCGCGAACACCGGGGAGCTGTTTTTT; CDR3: CATSDLRAANTGELFF
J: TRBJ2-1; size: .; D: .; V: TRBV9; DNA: TGTGCCAGCAGCATTGGTGGGGGCGAGCAGTTCTTC; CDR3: CASSIGGGEQFF
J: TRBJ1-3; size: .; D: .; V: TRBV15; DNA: TGTGCCACCAGCAGAGGAGCAGGTTCTGGAAACACCATATATTTT; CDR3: CATSRGAGSGNTIYF
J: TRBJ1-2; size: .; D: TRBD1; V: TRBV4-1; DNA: TGCGCCAGCAGCCAAGGGAGACTTACAGGGGGCGGGTATGGCTACACCTTC; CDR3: CASSQGRLTGGGYGYTF
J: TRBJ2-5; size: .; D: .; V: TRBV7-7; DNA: TGTGCCAGCAGCTTAGGGACAGATTCCAGAGAGACCCAGTACTTC; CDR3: CASSLGTDSRETQYF
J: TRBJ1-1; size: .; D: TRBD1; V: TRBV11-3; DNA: TGTGCCAGCAGCCCCAGGGGGACTGAAGCTTTCTTT; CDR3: CASSPRGTEAFF
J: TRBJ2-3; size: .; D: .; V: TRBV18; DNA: TGTGCCAGCTCTCAATCCCCTCGGGTCGGGGATACGCAGTATTTT; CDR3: CASSQSPRVGDTQYF
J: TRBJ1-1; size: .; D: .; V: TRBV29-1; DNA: TGCAGCGTTGAACGACAGATGAACACTGAAGCTTTCTTT; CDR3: CSVERQMNTEAFF
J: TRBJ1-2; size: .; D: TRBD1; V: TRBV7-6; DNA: TGTGCCAGCAGCACGGGACAGGGGAGTGGCTACACCTTC; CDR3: CASSTGQGSGYTF
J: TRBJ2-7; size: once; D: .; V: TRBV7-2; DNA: TGTGCCAGCAGCTTATTAGCGATCCACGAGCAGTACTTC; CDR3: CASSLLAIHEQYF
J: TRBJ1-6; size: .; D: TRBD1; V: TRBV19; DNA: TGTGCCAGTAGTATTGGTCAGGGGGGTAATTCACCCCTCCACTTT; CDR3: CASSIGQGGNSPLHF
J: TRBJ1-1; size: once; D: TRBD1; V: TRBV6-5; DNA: TGTGCCAGCAGTCAACCTCCGGGACAGTTCACTGAAGCTTTCTTT; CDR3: CASSQPPGQFTEAFF
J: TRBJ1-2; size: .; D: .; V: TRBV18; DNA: TGTGCCAGCTCACCACGGGCTTTTAACTATGGCTACACCTTC; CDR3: CASSPRAFNYGYTF
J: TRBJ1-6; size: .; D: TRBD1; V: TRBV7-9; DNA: TGTGCCAGCAGCTTAGCGCAACAGGGGGCCTATAATTCACCCCTCCACTTT; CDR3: CASSLAQQGAYNSPLHF
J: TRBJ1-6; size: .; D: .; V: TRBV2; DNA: TGTGCCAGCAGTGAAGCCAGGGACTATAATTCACCCCTCCACTTT; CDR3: CASSEARDYNSPLHF
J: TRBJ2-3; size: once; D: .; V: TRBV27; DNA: TGTGCCAGCAGTTCAATACACCCCGATACGCAGTATTTT; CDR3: CASSSIHPDTQYF
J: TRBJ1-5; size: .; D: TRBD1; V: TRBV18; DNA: TGTGCCAGCTCTTTTTGGACAGGGAGCAATCAGCCCCAGCATTTT; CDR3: CASSFWTGSNQPQHF
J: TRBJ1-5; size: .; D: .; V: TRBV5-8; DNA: TGTGCCAGCACCCTCGGAGACTATCAGCCCCAGCATTTT; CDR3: CASTLGDYQPQHF
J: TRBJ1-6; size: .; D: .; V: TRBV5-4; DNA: TGTGCCAGCAGCACTAATCAGGGATTTAATTCACCCCTCCACTTT; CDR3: CASSTNQGFNSPLHF
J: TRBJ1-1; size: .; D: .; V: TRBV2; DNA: TGTGCCAGCACTCGGGAGGTGAACACTGAAGCTTTCTTT; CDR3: CASTREVNTEAFF
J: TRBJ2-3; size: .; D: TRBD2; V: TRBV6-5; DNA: TGTGCCAGCAGCGGGACTAGCGGGGGTTTAGATACGCAGTATTTT; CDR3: CASSGTSGGLDTQYF
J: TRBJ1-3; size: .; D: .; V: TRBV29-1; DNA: TGCAGCGTTGAAGATCTGCCTGACGGCTGGAGCTCTGGAAACACCATATATTTT; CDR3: CSVEDLPDGWSSGNTIYF
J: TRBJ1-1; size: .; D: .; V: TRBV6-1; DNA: TGTGCCAGCAGTGAAGTGGGCGGAGGGAACACTGAAGCTTTCTTT; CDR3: CASSEVGGGNTEAFF
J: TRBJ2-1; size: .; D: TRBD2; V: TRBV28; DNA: TGTGCCAGCAGTTTATTAGCGGGGGGGCTCTACAATGAGCAGTTCTTC; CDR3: CASSLLAGGLYNEQFF
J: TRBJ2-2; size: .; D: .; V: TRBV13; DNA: TGTGCCAGCAGCTTTCGGACCGGGGAGCTGTTTTTT; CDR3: CASSFRTGELFF
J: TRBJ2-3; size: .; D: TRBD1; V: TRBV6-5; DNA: TGTGCCAGCAGGGAGGGACAGGGGACAGATACGCAGTATTTT; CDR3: CASREGQGTDTQYF
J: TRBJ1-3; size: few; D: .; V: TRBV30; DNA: TGTGCCTGGAGTCTAGGACAGTTGGACACCATATATTTT; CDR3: CAWSLGQLDTIYF
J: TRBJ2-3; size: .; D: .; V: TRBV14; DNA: TGTGCCAGCAGCCAAGTGTCTAGCCCCTCAGATACGCAGTATTTT; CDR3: CASSQVSSPSDTQYF
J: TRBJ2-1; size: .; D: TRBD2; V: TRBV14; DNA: TGTGCCAGCAGCCAGACGGTAGCGGGGAGGCTGTTCTTC; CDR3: CASSQTVAGRLFF
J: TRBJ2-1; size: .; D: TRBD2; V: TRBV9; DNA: TGTGCCAGCAGCGGAAGCGGGGGGGCCATCGATGAGCAGTTCTTC; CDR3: CASSGSGGAIDEQFF